This paragraph reports one T cell receptor beta chain. Its antigen remains unidentified. CD8 cells classed as naive were CD45RO-negative and positively selected for CCR7, excluding terminally differentiated effector memory CD45RA+ cells. This entry belongs to a study of shared clonotypes between healthy human individuals. Study overall: Each donor contributed plates that comprised three CD4 naive, three CD4 memory, two CD8 naive and one CD8 memory. Study results and limitations: Among non-shared clonotypes, generation probabilities were lower than among those shared by all four donors.

In the original analysis: ImmunoSEQ gave junction-only sequences without quality scores, so filtering differed. The protocol was immunoSEQ multiplex PCR, while the TCRdb copy is restricted to in-frame clones and leaves out a portion. V and J calls plus clone size are reproduced from that table; the DNA served to infer D and trimming. In the table there are about 2.2 million clones, 93% of which are singletons. CDR3 length: 17 residues. Looked up from germline, CDR1 is MNHEY and CDR2 is SMNVEV (reference sequence). Losses at the gene ends were 5 bases for V and 5 bases for J; bases not matched to a gene: 13.

This receptor was taken from a young man in good health. Some clones in this sample may be carry-over from other donors' samples. This chain connects TRBV27 to TRBJ2-7; 12 positions agree with TRBD2. Specimen: naive CD8+ T cells from PBMCs. The CDR3 DNA is TGTGCCAGCAGTCCCGAAAAGACTAGCGGGAGTCCCCACGAGCAGTACTTC. It encodes CASSPEKTSGSPHEQYF.